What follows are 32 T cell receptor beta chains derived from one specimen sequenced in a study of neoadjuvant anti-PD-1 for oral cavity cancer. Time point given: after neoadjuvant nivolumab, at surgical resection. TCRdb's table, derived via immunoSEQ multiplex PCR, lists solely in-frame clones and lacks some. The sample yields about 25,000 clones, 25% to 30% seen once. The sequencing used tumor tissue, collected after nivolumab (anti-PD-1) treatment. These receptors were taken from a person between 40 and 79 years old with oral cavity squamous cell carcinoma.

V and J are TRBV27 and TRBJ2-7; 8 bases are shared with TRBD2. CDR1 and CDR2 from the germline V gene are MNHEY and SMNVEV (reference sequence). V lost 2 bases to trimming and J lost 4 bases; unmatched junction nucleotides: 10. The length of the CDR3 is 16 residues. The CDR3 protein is CASSLKNPASGYEQYF. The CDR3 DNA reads TGTGCCAGCAGTTTAAAAAACCCGGCTAGCGGGTACGAGCAGTACTTC.

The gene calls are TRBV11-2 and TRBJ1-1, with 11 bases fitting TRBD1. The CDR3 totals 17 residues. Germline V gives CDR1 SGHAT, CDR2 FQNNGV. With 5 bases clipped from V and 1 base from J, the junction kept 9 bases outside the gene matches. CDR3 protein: CASSQTRTGGTNTEAFF. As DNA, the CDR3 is TGTGCCAGCAGCCAGACGAGGACAGGGGGCACGAACACTGAAGCTTTCTTT.

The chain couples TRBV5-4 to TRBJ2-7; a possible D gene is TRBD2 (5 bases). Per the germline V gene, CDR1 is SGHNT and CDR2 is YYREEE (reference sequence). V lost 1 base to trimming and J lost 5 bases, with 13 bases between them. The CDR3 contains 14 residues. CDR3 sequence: CASSLPGKAHEQYF. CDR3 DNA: TGTGCCAGCAGCTTGCCCGGGAAAGCACACGAGCAGTACTTC.

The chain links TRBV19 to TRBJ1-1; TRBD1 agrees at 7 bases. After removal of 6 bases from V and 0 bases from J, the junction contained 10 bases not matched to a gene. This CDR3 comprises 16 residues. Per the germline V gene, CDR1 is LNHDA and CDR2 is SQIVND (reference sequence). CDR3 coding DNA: TGTGCCAGTAGGGAAAAGACAGGGACCATGAACACTGAAGCTTTCTTT. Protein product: CASREKTGTMNTEAFF.

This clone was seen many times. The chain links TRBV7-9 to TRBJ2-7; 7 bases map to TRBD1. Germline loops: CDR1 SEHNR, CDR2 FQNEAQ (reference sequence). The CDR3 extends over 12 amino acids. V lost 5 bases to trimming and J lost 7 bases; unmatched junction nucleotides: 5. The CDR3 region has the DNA TGTGCCAGCAGCGAGACAGGGCTTGAGCAGTACTTC. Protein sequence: CASSETGLEQYF. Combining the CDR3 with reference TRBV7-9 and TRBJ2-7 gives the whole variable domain DTGVSQNPRHKITKRGQNVTFRCDPISEHNRLYWYRQTLGQGPEFLTYFQNEAQLEKSRLLSDRFSAERPKGSFSTLEIQRTEQGDSAMYLCASSETGLEQYFGPGTRLTVT.

The CDR3 sequence: CASSSGWDRGNQPQHF. In DNA form, the CDR3 reads TGTGCCAGCAGTTCTGGTTGGGACAGGGGCAATCAGCCCCAGCATTTT. The chain combines TRBV6-6 with TRBJ1-5, with 9 nucleotides matching TRBD1. Unmatched junction bases numbered 6, after V lost 4 bases and J lost 2 bases. CDR3 size: 16 residues. CDR1 is MNHNY, CDR2 SVGAGI, per germline (reference sequence).

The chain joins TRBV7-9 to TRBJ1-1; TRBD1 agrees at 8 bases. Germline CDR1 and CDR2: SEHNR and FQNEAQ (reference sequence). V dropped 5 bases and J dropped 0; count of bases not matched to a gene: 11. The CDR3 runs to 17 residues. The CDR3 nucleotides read TGTGCCAGCAGCGCCCCGACAGGGGTTTGGTTGAACACTGAAGCTTTCTTT. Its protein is CASSAPTGVWLNTEAFF.

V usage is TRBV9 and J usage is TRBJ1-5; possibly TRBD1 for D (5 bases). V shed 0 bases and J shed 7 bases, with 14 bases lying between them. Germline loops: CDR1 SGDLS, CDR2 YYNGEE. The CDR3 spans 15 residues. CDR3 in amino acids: CASSVAGGVNQPQHF. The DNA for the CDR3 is TGTGCCAGCAGCGTAGCTGGGGGGGTGAACCAGCCCCAGCATTTT.

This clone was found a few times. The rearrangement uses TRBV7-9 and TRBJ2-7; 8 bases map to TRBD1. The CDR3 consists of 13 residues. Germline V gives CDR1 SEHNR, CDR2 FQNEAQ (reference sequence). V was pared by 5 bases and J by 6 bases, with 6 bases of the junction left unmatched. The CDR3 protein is CASSPTGAGEQYF. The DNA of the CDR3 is TGTGCCAGCAGCCCGACAGGGGCGGGCGAGCAGTACTTC.

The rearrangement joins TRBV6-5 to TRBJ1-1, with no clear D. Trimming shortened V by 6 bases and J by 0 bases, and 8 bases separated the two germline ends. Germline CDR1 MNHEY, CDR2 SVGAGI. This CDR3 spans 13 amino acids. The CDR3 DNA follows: TGTGCCAGCAGGGCAGTAATGAACACTGAAGCTTTCTTT. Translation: CASRAVMNTEAFF.

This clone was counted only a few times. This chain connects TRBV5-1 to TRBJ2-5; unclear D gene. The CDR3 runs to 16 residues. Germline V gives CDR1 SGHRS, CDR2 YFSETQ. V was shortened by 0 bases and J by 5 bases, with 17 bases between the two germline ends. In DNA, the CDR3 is TGCGCCAGCAGCTTGGACGTGGGCCTCTCTCTGGAGACCCAGTACTTC. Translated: CASSLDVGLSLETQYF.

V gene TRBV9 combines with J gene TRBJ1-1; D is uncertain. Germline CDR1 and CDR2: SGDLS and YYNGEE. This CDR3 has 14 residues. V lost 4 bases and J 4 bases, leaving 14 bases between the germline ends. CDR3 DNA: TGTGCCAGCAGCCCCCACCGTACGGGCACTGAAGCTTTCTTT. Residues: CASSPHRTGTEAFF.

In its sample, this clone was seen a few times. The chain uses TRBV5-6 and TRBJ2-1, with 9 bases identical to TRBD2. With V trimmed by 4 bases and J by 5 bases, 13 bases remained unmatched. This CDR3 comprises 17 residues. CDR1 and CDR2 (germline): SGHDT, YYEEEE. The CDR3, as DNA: TGTGCCAGCAGCCTATCTCCGGCTAGCGGGACAAACAATGAGCAGTTCTTC. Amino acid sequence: CASSLSPASGTNNEQFF. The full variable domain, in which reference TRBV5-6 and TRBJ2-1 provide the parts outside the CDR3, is DAGVTQSPTHLIKTRGQQVTLRCSPKSGHDTVSWYQQALGQGPQFIFQYYEEEERQRGNFPDRFSGHQFPNYSSELNVNALLLGDSALYLCASSLSPASGTNNEQFFGPGTRLTVL.

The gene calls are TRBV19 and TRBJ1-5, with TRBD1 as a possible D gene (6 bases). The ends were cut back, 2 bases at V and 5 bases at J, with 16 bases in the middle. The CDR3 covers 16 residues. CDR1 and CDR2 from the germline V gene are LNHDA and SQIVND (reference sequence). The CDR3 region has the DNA TGTGCCAGTAGTATACGCCTCAGGGGATCACATCAGCCCCAGCATTTT. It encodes CASSIRLRGSHQPQHF.

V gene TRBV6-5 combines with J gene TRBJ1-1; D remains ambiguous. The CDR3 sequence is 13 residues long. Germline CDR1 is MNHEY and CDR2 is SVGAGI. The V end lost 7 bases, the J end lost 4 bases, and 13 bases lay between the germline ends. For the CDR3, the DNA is TGTGCCAGCACCAAAGGTTCGGGCACTGAAGCTTTCTTT. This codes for CASTKGSGTEAFF.

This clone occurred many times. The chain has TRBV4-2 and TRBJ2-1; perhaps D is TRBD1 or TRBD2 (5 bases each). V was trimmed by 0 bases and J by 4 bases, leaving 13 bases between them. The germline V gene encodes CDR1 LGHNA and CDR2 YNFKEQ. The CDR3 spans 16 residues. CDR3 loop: CASSQEVGALYNEQFF. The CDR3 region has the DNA TGTGCCAGCAGCCAAGAGGTCGGGGCTTTATACAATGAGCAGTTCTTC.

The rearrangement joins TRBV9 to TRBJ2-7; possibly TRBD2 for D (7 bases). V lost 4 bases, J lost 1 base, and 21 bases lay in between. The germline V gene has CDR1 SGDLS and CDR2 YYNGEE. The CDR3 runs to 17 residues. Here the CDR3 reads CASSLRPGGGGSYEQYF. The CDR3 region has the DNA TGTGCCAGCAGCCTCCGACCCGGAGGGGGGGGTTCCTACGAGCAGTACTTC.

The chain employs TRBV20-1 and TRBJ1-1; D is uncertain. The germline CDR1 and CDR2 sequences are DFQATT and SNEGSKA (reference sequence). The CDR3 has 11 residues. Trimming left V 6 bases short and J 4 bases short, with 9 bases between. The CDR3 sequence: CSAGVITEAFF. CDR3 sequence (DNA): TGCAGTGCGGGCGTAATCACTGAAGCTTTCTTT.

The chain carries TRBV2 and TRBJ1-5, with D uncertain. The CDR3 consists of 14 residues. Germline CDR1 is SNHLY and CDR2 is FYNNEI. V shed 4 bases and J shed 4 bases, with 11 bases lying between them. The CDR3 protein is CASSARVQNQPQHF. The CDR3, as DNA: TGTGCCAGCAGTGCCAGAGTCCAGAATCAGCCCCAGCATTTT. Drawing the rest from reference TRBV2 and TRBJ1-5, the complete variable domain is EPEVTQTPSHQVTQMGQEVILRCVPISNHLYFYWYRQILGQKVEFLVSFYNNEISEKSEIFDDQFSVERPDGSNFTLKIRSTKLEDSAMYFCASSARVQNQPQHFGDGTRLSIL.

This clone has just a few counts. CDR3 in amino acids: CATSKGGRTGDQPQHF. The CDR3, as DNA: TGTGCCACCAGCAAAGGCGGGCGGACAGGGGACCAGCCCCAGCATTTT. The J gene is TRBJ1-5, the V gene TRBV15; TRBD1 matches at 9 bases. Germline V gives CDR1 LNHNV, CDR2 YYDKDF (reference sequence). The CDR3 runs to 16 residues. The trim removed 4 bases at V and 7 bases at J, leaving 11 bases unmatched.

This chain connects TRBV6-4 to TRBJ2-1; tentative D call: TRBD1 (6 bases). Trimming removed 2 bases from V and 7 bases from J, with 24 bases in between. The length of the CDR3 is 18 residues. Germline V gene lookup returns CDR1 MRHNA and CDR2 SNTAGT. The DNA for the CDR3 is TGTGCCAGCAGTGACCCACTACGACAGGAAAGGAAGTTTAATGAGCAGTTCTTC. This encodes CASSDPLRQERKFNEQFF.

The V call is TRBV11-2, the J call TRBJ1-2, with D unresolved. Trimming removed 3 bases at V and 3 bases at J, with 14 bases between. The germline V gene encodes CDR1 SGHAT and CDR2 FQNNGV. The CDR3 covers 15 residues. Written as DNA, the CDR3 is TGTGCCAGCAGCTTGAAGAGGGCGCGGGACTATGGCTACACCTTC. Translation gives CASSLKRARDYGYTF.

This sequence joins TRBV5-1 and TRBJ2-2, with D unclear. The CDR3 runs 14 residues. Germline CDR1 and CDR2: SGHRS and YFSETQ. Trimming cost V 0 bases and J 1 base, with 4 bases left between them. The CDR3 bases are TGCGCCAGCAGCTTGGCCTGGAACACCGGGGAGCTGTTTTTT. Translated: CASSLAWNTGELFF.

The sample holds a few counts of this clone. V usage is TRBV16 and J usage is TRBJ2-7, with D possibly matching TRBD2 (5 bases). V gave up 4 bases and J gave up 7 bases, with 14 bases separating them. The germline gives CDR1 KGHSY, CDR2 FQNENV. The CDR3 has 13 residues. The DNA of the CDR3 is TGTGCCAGCAGCCTCGGACCTACGGGGGAGCAGTACTTC. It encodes CASSLGPTGEQYF.

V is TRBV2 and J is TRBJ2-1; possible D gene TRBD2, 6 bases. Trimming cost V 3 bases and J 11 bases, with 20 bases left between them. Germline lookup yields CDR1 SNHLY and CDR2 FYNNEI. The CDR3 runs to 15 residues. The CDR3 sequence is CASSDASVVGKKQFF. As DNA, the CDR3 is TGTGCCAGCAGTGACGCTAGCGTCGTGGGTAAAAAGCAGTTCTTC.

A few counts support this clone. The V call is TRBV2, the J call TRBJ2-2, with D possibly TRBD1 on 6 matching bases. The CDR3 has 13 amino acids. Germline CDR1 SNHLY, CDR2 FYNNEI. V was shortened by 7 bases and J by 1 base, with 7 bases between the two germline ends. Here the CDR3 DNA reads TGTGCCAGCAAGGGACAGAACACCGGGGAGCTGTTTTTT. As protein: CASKGQNTGELFF.

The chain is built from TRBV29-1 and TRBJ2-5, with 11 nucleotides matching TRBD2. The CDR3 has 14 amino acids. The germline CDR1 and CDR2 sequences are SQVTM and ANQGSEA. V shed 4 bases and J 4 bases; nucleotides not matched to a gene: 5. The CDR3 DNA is TGCAGCGTTGGGGTTAGCGGGAGGGGAGAGACCCAGTACTTC. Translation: CSVGVSGRGETQYF. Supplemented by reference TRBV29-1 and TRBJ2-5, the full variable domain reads SAVISQKPSRDICQRGTSLTIQCQVDSQVTMMFWYRQQPGQSLTLIATANQGSEATYESGFVIDKFPISRPNLTFSTLTVSNMSPEDSSIYLCSVGVSGRGETQYFGPGTRLLVL.

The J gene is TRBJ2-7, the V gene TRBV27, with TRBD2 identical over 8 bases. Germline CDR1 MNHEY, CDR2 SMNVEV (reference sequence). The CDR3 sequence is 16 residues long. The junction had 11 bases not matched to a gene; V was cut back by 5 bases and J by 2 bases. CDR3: CASSTAPSGPAYEQYF. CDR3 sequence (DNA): TGTGCCAGCAGTACGGCCCCTAGCGGGCCCGCCTACGAGCAGTACTTC.

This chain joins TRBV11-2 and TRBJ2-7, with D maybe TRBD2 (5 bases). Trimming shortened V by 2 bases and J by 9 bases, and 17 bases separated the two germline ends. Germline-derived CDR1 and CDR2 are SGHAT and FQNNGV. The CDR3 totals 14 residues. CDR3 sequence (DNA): TGTGCCAGCAGCTTAAGAGGAGGCGGCCGGGGGCAGTACTTC. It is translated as CASSLRGGGRGQYF. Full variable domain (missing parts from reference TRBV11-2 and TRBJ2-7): EAGVAQSPRYKIIEKRQSVAFWCNPISGHATLYWYQQILGQGPKLLIQFQNNGVVDDSQLPKDRFSAERLKGVDSTLKIQPAKLEDSAVYLCASSLRGGGRGQYFGPGTRLTVT.

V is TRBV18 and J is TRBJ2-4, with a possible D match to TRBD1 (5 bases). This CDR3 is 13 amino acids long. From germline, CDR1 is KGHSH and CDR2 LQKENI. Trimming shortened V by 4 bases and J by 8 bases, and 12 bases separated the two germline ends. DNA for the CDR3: TGTGCCAGCTCACAGCCGACCAGGGACATTCAGTACTTC. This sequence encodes CASSQPTRDIQYF. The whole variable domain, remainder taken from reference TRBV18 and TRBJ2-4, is NAGVMQNPRHLVRRRGQEARLRCSPMKGHSHVYWYRQLPEEGLKFMVYLQKENIIDESGMPKERFSAEFPKEGPSILRIQQVVRGDSAAYFCASSQPTRDIQYFGAGTRLSVL.

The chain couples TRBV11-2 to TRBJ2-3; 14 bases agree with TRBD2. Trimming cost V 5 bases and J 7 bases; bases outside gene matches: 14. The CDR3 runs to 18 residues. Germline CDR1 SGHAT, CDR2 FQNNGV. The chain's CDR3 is CASSHGGPTSGGAYTQYF. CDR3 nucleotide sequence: TGTGCCAGCAGCCACGGTGGGCCGACTAGCGGGGGGGCCTATACGCAGTATTTT.

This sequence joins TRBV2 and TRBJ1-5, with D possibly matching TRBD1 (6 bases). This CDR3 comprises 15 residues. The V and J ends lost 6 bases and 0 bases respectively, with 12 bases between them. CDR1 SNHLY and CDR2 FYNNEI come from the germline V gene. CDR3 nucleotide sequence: TGTGCCAGCAGACTTGGACAGTATAGCAATCAGCCCCAGCATTTT. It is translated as CASRLGQYSNQPQHF.